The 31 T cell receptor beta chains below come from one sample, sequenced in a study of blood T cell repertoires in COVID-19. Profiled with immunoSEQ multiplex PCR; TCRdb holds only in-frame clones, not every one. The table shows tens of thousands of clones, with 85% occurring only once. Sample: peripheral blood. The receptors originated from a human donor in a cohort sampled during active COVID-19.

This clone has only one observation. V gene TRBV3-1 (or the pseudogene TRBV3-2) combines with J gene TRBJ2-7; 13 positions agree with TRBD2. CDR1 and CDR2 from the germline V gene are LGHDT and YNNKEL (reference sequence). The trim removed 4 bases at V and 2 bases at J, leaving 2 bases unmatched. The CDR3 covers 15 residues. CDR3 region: CASSLGTSGTYEQYF. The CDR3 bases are TGTGCCAGCAGCCTCGGGACTAGCGGGACCTACGAGCAGTACTTC.

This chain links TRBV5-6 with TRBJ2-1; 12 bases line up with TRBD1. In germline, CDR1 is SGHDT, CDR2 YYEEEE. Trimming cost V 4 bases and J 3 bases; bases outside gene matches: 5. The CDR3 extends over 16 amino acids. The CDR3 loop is CASSVGQGAVYNEQFF. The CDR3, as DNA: TGTGCCAGCAGCGTGGGACAGGGGGCTGTCTACAATGAGCAGTTCTTC.

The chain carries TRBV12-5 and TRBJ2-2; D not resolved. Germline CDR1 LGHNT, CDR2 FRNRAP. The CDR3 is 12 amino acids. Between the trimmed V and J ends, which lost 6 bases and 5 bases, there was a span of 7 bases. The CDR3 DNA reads TGTGCTAGTGGCACACGTACCGGGGAGCTGTTTTTT. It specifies CASGTRTGELFF.

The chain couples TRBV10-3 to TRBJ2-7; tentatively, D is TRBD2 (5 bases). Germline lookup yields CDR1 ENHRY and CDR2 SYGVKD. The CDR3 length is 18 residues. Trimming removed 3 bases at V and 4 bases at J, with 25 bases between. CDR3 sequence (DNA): TGTGCCATCAGTGACCCCGCGCCGGCCACACCTGAGGGTTACGAGCAGTACTTC. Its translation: CAISDPAPATPEGYEQYF.

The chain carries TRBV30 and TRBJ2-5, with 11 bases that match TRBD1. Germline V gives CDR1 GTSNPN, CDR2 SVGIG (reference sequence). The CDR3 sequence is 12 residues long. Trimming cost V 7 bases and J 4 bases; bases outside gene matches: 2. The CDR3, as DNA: TGTGCCTCCGGACAGGGGGCAGAGACCCAGTACTTC. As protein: CASGQGAETQYF. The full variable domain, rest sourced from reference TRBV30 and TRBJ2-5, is SQTIHQWPATLVQPVGSPLSLECTVEGTSNPNLYWYRQAAGRGLQLLFYSVGIGQISSEVPQNLSASRPQDRQFILSSKKLLLSDSGFYLCASGQGAETQYFGPGTRLLVL.

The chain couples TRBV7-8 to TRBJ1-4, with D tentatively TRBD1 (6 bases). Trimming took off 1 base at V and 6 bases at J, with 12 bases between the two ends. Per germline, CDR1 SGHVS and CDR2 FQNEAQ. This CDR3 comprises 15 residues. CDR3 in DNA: TGTGCCAGCAGCTTAGAGGCCAGGGGTTATGAAAAACTGTTTTTT. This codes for CASSLEARGYEKLFF.

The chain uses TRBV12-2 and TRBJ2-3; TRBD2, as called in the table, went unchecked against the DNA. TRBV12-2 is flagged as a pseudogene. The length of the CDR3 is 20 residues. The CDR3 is CASRLAGGLAGGPSTDTQYF. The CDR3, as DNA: TGTGCAAGTCGCTTAGCGGGGGGCCTAGCGGGAGGGCCGAGCACAGATACGCAGTATTTT.

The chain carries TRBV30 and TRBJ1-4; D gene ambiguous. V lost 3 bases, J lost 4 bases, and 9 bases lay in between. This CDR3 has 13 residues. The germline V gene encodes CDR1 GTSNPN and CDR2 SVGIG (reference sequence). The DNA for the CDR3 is TGTGCCTGGAGCGTACGGGATAATGAAAAACTGTTTTTT. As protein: CAWSVRDNEKLFF. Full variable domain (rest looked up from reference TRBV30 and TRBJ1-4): SQTIHQWPATLVQPVGSPLSLECTVEGTSNPNLYWYRQAAGRGLQLLFYSVGIGQISSEVPQNLSASRPQDRQFILSSKKLLLSDSGFYLCAWSVRDNEKLFFGSGTQLSVL.

The CDR3 reads CASSGTDSVNTEAFF. CDR3 nucleotide sequence: TGTGCCAGCAGCGGAACCGACAGCGTGAACACTGAAGCTTTCTTT. The chain combines TRBV9 with TRBJ1-1, with D possibly being TRBD1 (5 bases). V shed 3 bases and J shed 0 bases, with 12 bases lying between them. The germline gives CDR1 SGDLS, CDR2 YYNGEE. The CDR3 sequence is 15 residues long.

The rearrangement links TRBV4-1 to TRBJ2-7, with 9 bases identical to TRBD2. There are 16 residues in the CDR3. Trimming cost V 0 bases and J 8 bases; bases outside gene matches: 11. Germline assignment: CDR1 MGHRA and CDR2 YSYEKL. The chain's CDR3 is CASSQDSGSRPRKQYF. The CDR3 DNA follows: TGCGCCAGCAGCCAAGATAGCGGGAGTCGGCCTAGGAAGCAGTACTTC.

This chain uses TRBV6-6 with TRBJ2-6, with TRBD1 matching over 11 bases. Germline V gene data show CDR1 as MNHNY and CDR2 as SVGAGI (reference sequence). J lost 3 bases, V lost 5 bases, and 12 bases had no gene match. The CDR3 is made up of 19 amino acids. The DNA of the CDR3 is TGTGCCAGCAGTCTCCCCCCGGGACAGGGGGTTATTGGGGCCAACGTCCTGACTTTC. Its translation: CASSLPPGQGVIGANVLTF.

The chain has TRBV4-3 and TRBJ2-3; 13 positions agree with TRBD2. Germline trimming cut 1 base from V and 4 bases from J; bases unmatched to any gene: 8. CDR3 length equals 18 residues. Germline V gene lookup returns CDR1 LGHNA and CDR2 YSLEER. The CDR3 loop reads CASSQAGRLAGGADTQYF. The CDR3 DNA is TGCGCCAGCAGCCAAGCTGGGAGACTAGCGGGAGGTGCAGATACGCAGTATTTT.

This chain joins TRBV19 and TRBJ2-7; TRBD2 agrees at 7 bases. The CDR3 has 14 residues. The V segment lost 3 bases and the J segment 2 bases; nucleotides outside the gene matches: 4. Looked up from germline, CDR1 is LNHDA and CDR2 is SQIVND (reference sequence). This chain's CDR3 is CASSMTAGAYEQYF. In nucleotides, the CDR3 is TGTGCCAGTAGTATGACGGCGGGAGCCTACGAGCAGTACTTC. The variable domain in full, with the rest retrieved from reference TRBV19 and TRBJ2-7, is DGGITQSPKYLFRKEGQNVTLSCEQNLNHDAMYWYRQDPGQGLRLIYYSQIVNDFQKGDIAEGYSVSREKKESFPLTVTSAQKNPTAFYLCASSMTAGAYEQYFGPGTRLTVT.

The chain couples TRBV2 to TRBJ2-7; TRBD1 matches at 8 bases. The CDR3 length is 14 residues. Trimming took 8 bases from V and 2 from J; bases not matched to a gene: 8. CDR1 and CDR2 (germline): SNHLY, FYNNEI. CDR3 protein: CASEKTGVTYEQYF. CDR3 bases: TGTGCCAGCGAAAAGACAGGGGTTACCTACGAGCAGTACTTC.

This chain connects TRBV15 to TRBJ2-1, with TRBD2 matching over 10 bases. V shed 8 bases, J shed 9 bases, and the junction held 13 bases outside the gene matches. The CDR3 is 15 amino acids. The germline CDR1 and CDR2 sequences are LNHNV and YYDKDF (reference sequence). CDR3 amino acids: CATGAGGFYQPEQFF. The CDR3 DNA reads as TGTGCCACCGGAGCGGGAGGGTTCTACCAGCCTGAGCAGTTCTTC.

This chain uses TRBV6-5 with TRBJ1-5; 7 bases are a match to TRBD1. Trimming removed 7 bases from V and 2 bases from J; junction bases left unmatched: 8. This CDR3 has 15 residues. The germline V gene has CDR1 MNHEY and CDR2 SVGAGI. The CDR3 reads CASKHRQGGNQPQHF. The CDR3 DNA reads TGTGCCAGCAAACACCGACAGGGAGGCAATCAGCCCCAGCATTTT.

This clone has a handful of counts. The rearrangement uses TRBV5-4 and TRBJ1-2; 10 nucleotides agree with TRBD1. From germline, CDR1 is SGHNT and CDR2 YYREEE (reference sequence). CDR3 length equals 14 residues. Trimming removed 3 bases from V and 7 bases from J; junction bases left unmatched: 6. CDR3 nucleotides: TGTGCCAGCAGCTGGGACAGGGGCCAGAGTGGCTACACCTTC. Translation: CASSWDRGQSGYTF.

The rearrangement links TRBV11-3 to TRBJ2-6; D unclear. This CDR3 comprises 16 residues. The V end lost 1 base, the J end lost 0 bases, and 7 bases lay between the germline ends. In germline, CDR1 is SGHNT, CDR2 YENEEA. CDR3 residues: CASSLGESSGANVLTF. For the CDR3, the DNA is TGTGCCAGCAGCTTAGGCGAGAGCTCTGGGGCCAACGTCCTGACTTTC. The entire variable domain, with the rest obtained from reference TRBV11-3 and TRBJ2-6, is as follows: EAGVVQSPRYKIIEKKQPVAFWCNPISGHNTLYWYLQNLGQGPELLIRYENEEAVDDSQLPKDRFSAERLKGVDSTLKIQPAELGDSAVYLCASSLGESSGANVLTFGAGSRLTVL.

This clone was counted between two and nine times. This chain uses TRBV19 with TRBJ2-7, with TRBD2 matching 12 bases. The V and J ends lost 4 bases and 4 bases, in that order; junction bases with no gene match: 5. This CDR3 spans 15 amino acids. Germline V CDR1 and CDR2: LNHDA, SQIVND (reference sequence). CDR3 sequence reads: CASSNRLAGEYEQYF. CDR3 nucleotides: TGTGCCAGTAGTAACCGACTAGCGGGAGAGTACGAGCAGTACTTC.

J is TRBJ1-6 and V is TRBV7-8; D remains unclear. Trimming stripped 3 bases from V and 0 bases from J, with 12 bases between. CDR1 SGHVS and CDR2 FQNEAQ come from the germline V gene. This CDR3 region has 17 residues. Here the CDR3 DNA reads TGTGCCAGCAGCTTTCGTACAGCCAGCTCCTATAATTCACCCCTCCACTTT. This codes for CASSFRTASSYNSPLHF.

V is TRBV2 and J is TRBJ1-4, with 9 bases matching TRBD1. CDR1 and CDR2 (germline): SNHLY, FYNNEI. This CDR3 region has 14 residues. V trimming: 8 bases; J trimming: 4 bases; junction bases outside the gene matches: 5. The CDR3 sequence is CASGRDRDNEKLFF. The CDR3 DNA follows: TGTGCCAGCGGACGGGACAGGGATAATGAAAAACTGTTTTTT. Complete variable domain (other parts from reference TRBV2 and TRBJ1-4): EPEVTQTPSHQVTQMGQEVILRCVPISNHLYFYWYRQILGQKVEFLVSFYNNEISEKSEIFDDQFSVERPDGSNFTLKIRSTKLEDSAMYFCASGRDRDNEKLFFGSGTQLSVL.

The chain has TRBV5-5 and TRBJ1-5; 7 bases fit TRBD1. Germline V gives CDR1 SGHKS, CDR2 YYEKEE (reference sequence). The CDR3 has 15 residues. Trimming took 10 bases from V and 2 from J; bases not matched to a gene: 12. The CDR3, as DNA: TGTGCCGCAGTGATGACAGGGTACGGCAATCAGCCCCAGCATTTT. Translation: CAAVMTGYGNQPQHF.

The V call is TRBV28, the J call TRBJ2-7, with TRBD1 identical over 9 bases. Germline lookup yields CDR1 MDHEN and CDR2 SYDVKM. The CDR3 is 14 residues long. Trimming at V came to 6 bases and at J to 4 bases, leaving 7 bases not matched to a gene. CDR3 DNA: TGTGCCAGCAGCCTACAGGGGGCGATGTACGAGCAGTACTTC. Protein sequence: CASSLQGAMYEQYF.

The CDR3 loop reads CASRPTSGGREPQYF. The CDR3 DNA is TGTGCCAGTAGGCCTACTTCGGGCGGGAGGGAGCCCCAGTACTTC. The chain is built from TRBV19 and TRBJ2-5, with TRBD2 identical over 9 bases. Germline assignment: CDR1 LNHDA and CDR2 SQIVND (reference sequence). J was trimmed by 9 bases and V by 6 bases; bases with no gene match: 14. This CDR3 has 15 residues.

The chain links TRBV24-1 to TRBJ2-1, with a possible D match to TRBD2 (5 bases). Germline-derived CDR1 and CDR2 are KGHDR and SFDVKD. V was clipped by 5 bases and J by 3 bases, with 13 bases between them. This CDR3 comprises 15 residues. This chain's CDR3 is CATSAPRTGYNEQFF. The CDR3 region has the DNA TGTGCCACCAGTGCCCCCCGGACTGGCTACAATGAGCAGTTCTTC.

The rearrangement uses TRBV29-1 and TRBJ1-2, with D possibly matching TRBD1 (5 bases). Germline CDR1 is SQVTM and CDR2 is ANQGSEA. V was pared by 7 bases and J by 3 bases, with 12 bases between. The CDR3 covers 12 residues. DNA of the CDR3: TGCAGCGCATCAGGGTTCGACTATGGCTACACCTTC. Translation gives CSASGFDYGYTF. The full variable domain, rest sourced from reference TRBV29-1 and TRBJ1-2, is SAVISQKPSRDICQRGTSLTIQCQVDSQVTMMFWYRQQPGQSLTLIATANQGSEATYESGFVIDKFPISRPNLTFSTLTVSNMSPEDSSIYLCSASGFDYGYTFGSGTRLTVV.

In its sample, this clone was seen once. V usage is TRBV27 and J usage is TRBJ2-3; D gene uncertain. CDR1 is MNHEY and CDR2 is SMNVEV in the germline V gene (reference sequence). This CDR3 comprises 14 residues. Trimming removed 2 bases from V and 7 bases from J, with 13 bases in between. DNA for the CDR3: TGTGCCAGCAGTTTACGTGGGCAGGTCAATACGCAGTATTTT. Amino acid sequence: CASSLRGQVNTQYF.

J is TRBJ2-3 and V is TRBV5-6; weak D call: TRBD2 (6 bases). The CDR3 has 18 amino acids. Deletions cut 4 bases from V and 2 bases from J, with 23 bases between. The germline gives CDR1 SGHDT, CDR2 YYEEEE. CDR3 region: CASSRRAGAGHYTDTQYF. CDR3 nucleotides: TGTGCCAGCAGCAGGAGGGCTGGGGCCGGTCACTACACAGATACGCAGTATTTT.

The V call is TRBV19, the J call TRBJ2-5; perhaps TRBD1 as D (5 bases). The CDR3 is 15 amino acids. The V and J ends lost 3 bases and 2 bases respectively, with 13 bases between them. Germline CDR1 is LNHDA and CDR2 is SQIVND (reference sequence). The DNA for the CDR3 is TGTGCCAGTAGTATCTGGGGCAGGACACAAGAGACCCAGTACTTC. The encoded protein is CASSIWGRTQETQYF. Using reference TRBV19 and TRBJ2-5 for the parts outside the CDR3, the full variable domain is DGGITQSPKYLFRKEGQNVTLSCEQNLNHDAMYWYRQDPGQGLRLIYYSQIVNDFQKGDIAEGYSVSREKKESFPLTVTSAQKNPTAFYLCASSIWGRTQETQYFGPGTRLLVL.

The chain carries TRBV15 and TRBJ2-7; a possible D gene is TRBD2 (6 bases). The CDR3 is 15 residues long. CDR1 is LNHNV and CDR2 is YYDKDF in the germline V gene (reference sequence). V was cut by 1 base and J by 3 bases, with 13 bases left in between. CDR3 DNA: TGTGCCACCAGCAGAGTTGGGGGACTCCTCTACGAGCAGTACTTC. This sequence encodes CATSRVGGLLYEQYF.

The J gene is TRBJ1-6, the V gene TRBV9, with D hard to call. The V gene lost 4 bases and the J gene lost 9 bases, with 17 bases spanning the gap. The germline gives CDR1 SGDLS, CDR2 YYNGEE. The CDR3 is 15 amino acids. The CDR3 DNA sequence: TGTGCCAGCAGCCCCCTAGTGGCCAGCGTTTCACCCCTCCACTTT. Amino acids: CASSPLVASVSPLHF. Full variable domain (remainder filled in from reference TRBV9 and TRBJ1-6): DSGVTQTPKHLITATGQRVTLRCSPRSGDLSVYWYQQSLDQGLQFLIQYYNGEERAKGNILERFSAQQFPDLHSELNLSSLELGDSALYFCASSPLVASVSPLHFGNGTRLTVT.